What follows are 23 T cell receptor beta chains derived from one specimen sequenced in a study of OX40 agonist ivuxolimab in advanced cancers. The table came from immunoSEQ multiplex PCR; TCRdb's copy has only in-frame clones and leaves some out. The sample yields about 69,000 clones, roughly nine tenths seen once. This specimen was CD4+ or CD8+ T cells sorted from blood, taken in a trial of the OX40 agonist ivuxolimab. The receptors here all came from an adult with an advanced solid tumor such as melanoma, head and neck, liver or kidney cancer.

For the CDR3, the DNA is TGCGCCAGCAGCCAGTACAGGGGCGGGGCAGATACGCAGTATTTT. It yields the protein CASSQYRGGADTQYF. The chain is built from TRBV4-3 and TRBJ2-3; TRBD1 might be the D (7 bases). The V gene lost 3 bases and the J gene lost 4 bases, with 14 bases spanning the gap. The germline V gene encodes CDR1 LGHNA and CDR2 YSLEER. The CDR3 consists of 15 residues.

The chain combines TRBV7-8 with TRBJ2-7; D perhaps matches TRBD2 (6 bases). Trimming took 8 bases from V and 5 from J, leaving 13 bases between them. Germline CDR1 reads SGHVS; CDR2 reads FQNEAQ. This CDR3 is built from 12 residues. CDR3 DNA: TGTGCCAGCTTCCGGGAGTACCACGAGCAGTACTTC. This sequence encodes CASFREYHEQYF.

The chain links TRBV2 to TRBJ1-1; 10 positions match TRBD1. Losses at the gene ends were 6 bases for V and 1 base for J; bases not matched to a gene: 17. The CDR3 length is 19 residues. CDR1 is SNHLY and CDR2 is FYNNEI in the germline V gene. CDR3 DNA sequence: TGTGCCAGCAGCGAATACACGACAGGGGGCTACGAGAAGAACACTGAAGCTTTCTTT. Translation gives CASSEYTTGGYEKNTEAFF. The full variable domain, its missing parts supplied by reference TRBV2 and TRBJ1-1, is EPEVTQTPSHQVTQMGQEVILRCVPISNHLYFYWYRQILGQKVEFLVSFYNNEISEKSEIFDDQFSVERPDGSNFTLKIRSTKLEDSAMYFCASSEYTTGGYEKNTEAFFGQGTRLTVV.

Here the CDR3 DNA reads TGTGCCAGCAGTGATTTAGGGGGAGGTTACGAGCAGTACTTC. This codes for CASSDLGGGYEQYF. The chain uses TRBV6-1 and TRBJ2-7, with D perhaps being TRBD1 or TRBD2 (6 bases each). The length of the CDR3 is 14 residues. CDR1 and CDR2 (germline): MNHNS, SASEGT. Trimming took off 3 bases at V and 4 bases at J, with 13 bases between the two ends.

The chain has TRBV4-3 and TRBJ2-3; 8 bases are a match to TRBD1. The CDR3 consists of 15 residues. Trimming removed 5 bases from V and 4 bases from J; junction bases left unmatched: 8. The germline gives CDR1 LGHNA, CDR2 YSLEER. CDR3 nucleotide sequence: TGCGCCAGCAGCGAGGGGCAGGGGGCGGCAGATACGCAGTATTTT. It is translated as CASSEGQGAADTQYF.

This chain links TRBV6-5 with TRBJ2-5; TRBD2 might be the D (6 bases). CDR1 is MNHEY, CDR2 SVGAGI, per germline. This CDR3 has 15 amino acids. V lost 7 bases and J 7 bases, leaving 22 bases between the germline ends. The CDR3 spells CASMGDSGSGGTQYF. In nucleotides, the CDR3 is TGTGCCAGCATGGGCGACTCAGGGTCCGGGGGGACCCAGTACTTC.

The chain joins TRBV27 to TRBJ2-7; 7 bases match TRBD2. With V trimmed by 2 bases and J by 4 bases, 2 bases remained unmatched. Germline V gives CDR1 MNHEY, CDR2 SMNVEV (reference sequence). The CDR3 is made up of 13 amino acids. CDR3 residues: CASSLAGAYEQYF. In DNA form, the CDR3 reads TGTGCCAGCAGTTTAGCGGGAGCTTACGAGCAGTACTTC.

Worth noting for this clone: Other DNA variants within this sample encode the same CDR3. In DNA, the CDR3 is TGTGCCAGCAGCGTAGGTGGCGGGGGCTCCTACAATGAGCAGTTCTTC. This codes for CASSVGGGGSYNEQFF. This sequence joins TRBV9 and TRBJ2-1, with TRBD2 matching 7 bases. V shed 0 bases, J shed 0 bases, and the junction held 3 bases outside the gene matches. The CDR3 has 16 residues. Germline-derived CDR1 and CDR2 are SGDLS and YYNGEE.

This chain connects TRBV7-9 to TRBJ1-4, with 10 bases fitting TRBD1. CDR1 and CDR2 from the germline V gene are SEHNR and FQNEAQ (reference sequence). The CDR3 is 16 amino acids. V lost 5 bases and J lost 6; bases outside the gene matches: 9. The CDR3 spells CASSPRLGQGDEKLFF. The DNA of the CDR3 is TGTGCCAGCAGCCCACGGTTAGGACAGGGGGATGAAAAACTGTTTTTT. Based on the CDR3 plus reference TRBV7-9 and TRBJ1-4, the full variable domain is DTGVSQNPRHKITKRGQNVTFRCDPISEHNRLYWYRQTLGQGPEFLTYFQNEAQLEKSRLLSDRFSAERPKGSFSTLEIQRTEQGDSAMYLCASSPRLGQGDEKLFFGSGTQLSVL.

The V and J genes are TRBV19 and TRBJ1-5; D is unresolved. The germline V gene has CDR1 LNHDA and CDR2 SQIVND (reference sequence). This CDR3 region has 12 residues. V lost 2 bases, J lost 8 bases, and 7 bases lay in between. The CDR3 loop is CASSISTEPQHF. CDR3 in DNA: TGTGCCAGTAGTATAAGCACAGAGCCCCAGCATTTT.

The V gene is TRBV7-2, the J gene TRBJ1-5, with D possibly being TRBD1 (6 bases). Germline V gives CDR1 SGHTA, CDR2 FQGNSA. The length of the CDR3 is 16 residues. V lost 5 bases and J lost 2, with 16 bases in between. DNA for the CDR3: TGTGCCAGCAGCCAATTAGGCGGGGGGCGCAATCAGCCCCAGCATTTT. Encoded protein: CASSQLGGGRNQPQHF.

This clone was counted a single time. This chain uses TRBV18 with TRBJ2-1; 10 bases fit TRBD2. Germline V gene lookup returns CDR1 KGHSH and CDR2 LQKENI. CDR3 length: 14 amino acids. The V segment lost 6 bases and the J segment 3 bases; nucleotides outside the gene matches: 2. The CDR3 sequence: CASSQREGYNEQFF. The CDR3 bases are TGTGCCAGCTCCCAGCGGGAGGGCTACAATGAGCAGTTCTTC.

The chain combines TRBV15 with TRBJ2-3; D remains unclear. The CDR3 extends over 13 amino acids. V lost 0 bases and J lost 5, with 6 bases in between. Germline loops: CDR1 LNHNV, CDR2 YYDKDF (reference sequence). CDR3 sequence: CATSRDRQDTQYF. CDR3 sequence (DNA): TGTGCCACCAGCAGAGATCGACAAGATACGCAGTATTTT.

This clone appeared a single time. This sequence joins TRBV4-3 and TRBJ2-1; 12 bases align to TRBD2. V trimming: 0 bases; J trimming: 7 bases; junction bases outside the gene matches: 7. CDR1 is LGHNA, CDR2 YSLEER, per germline. CDR3 length: 17 amino acids. CDR3 in amino acids: CASSQDRGLAGPNEQFF. CDR3 DNA: TGCGCCAGCAGCCAAGATCGGGGACTAGCGGGTCCTAATGAGCAGTTCTTC.

The chain couples TRBV14 to TRBJ1-1; perhaps TRBD1 as D (5 bases). The CDR3 runs 15 residues. From germline, CDR1 is SGHDN and CDR2 FVKESK. V was cut by 0 bases and J by 8 bases, with 16 bases left in between. CDR3 residues: CASSQDPGGWPEAFF. As DNA, the CDR3 is TGTGCCAGCAGCCAAGACCCCGGGGGGTGGCCCGAAGCTTTCTTT. The whole variable domain, remainder taken from reference TRBV14 and TRBJ1-1, is EAGVTQFPSHSVIEKGQTVTLRCDPISGHDNLYWYRRVMGKEIKFLLHFVKESKQDESGMPNNRFLAERTGGTYSTLKVQPAELEDSGVYFCASSQDPGGWPEAFFGQGTRLTVV.

The chain employs TRBV5-6 and TRBJ2-3; 10 bases agree with TRBD1. The CDR3 length is 17 residues. Trimming at V came to 0 bases and at J to 0 bases, leaving 4 bases not matched to a gene. Germline V gene data show CDR1 as SGHDT and CDR2 as YYEEEE. Here the CDR3 reads CASSLVGQGLSTDTQYF. CDR3 nucleotide sequence: TGTGCCAGCAGCTTGGTGGGACAGGGGTTGAGCACAGATACGCAGTATTTT.

This sequence joins TRBV7-8 and TRBJ2-7; D is unclear. With 5 bases removed from V and 0 bases from J, the gap between germline ends came to 14 bases. The CDR3 is made up of 15 amino acids. CDR1 and CDR2 from the germline V gene are SGHVS and FQNEAQ. The CDR3 nucleotides are TGTGCCAGCAGCGATCCGGGTCGTAGCTCCTACGAGCAGTACTTC. It yields the protein CASSDPGRSSYEQYF.

The V gene is TRBV5-1, the J gene TRBJ2-5; perhaps TRBD2 as D (5 bases). The V gene's germline CDR1 is SGHRS and CDR2 YFSETQ. The length of the CDR3 is 13 residues. Trimming left V 3 bases short and J 1 base short, with 7 bases between. The CDR3 loop reads CASSSGIQETQYF. The CDR3 DNA reads as TGCGCCAGCAGCTCCGGGATCCAAGAGACCCAGTACTTC.

The V gene is TRBV28, the J gene TRBJ1-5; D might be TRBD1 (5 bases). The CDR3 consists of 15 residues. Germline lookup yields CDR1 MDHEN and CDR2 SYDVKM. With 8 bases removed from V and 7 bases from J, the gap between germline ends came to 21 bases. CDR3 nucleotide sequence: TGTGCCAGCTGCCCAACCCGGGGCTCCCCGCAGCCCCAGCATTTT. Protein: CASCPTRGSPQPQHF.

The chain is built from TRBV6-4 and TRBJ2-1; tentative D call: TRBD2 (6 bases). V was shortened by 5 bases and J by 4 bases, with 15 bases between the two germline ends. CDR1 and CDR2 from the germline V gene are MRHNA and SNTAGT. The CDR3 is 15 residues long. CDR3 sequence (DNA): TGTGCCAGCAGTTTCACGGGGGAGTCTTACAATGAGCAGTTCTTC. It is translated as CASSFTGESYNEQFF.

CDR3 amino acids: CASSTGQGAHQPQHF. The CDR3 DNA is TGCGCCAGCAGCACCGGACAGGGGGCCCATCAGCCCCAGCATTTT. The chain has TRBV5-1 and TRBJ1-5, with TRBD1 matching 11 bases. This CDR3 comprises 15 residues. CDR1 is SGHRS, CDR2 YFSETQ, per germline. V shed 4 bases, J shed 5 bases, and the junction held 5 bases outside the gene matches.

The chain recombines TRBV5-7 with TRBJ2-7; either TRBD1 or TRBD2 may fit D (5 bases each). TRBV5-7 is treated as an ORF (open reading frame) with a function not yet certain. The V end lost 4 bases, the J end lost 4 bases, and 21 bases lay between the germline ends. This CDR3 is built from 16 residues. Written as DNA, the CDR3 is TGTGCCAGCAGCGTAACGAGGGGAAAACTCCCTTACGAGCAGTACTTC. Protein: CASSVTRGKLPYEQYF.

The chain employs TRBV28 and TRBJ2-5; no clear D gene. Germline CDR1 and CDR2: MDHEN and SYDVKM. This CDR3 is 12 amino acids long. V was pared by 2 bases and J by 1 base, with 2 bases between. As DNA, the CDR3 is TGTGCCAGCAGTTTAACCCAAGAGACCCAGTACTTC. It encodes CASSLTQETQYF.